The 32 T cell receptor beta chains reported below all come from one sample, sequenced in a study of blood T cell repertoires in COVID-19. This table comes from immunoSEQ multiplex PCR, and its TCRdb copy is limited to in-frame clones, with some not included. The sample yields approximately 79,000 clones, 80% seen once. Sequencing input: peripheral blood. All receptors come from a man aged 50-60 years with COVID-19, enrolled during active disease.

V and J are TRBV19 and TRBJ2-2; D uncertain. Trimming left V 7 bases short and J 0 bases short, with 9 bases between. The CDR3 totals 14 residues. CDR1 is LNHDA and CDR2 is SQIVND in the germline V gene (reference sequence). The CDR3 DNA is TGTGCCAGTATGCAGGCTCCGAACACCGGGGAGCTGTTTTTT. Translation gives CASMQAPNTGELFF.

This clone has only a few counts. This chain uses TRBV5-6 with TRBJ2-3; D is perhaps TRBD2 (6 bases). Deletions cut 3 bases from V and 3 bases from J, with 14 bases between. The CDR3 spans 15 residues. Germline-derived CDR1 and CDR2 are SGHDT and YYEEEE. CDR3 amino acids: CASSSPGLGTDTQYF. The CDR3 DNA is TGTGCCAGCAGCTCACCGGGACTGGGGACAGATACGCAGTATTTT.

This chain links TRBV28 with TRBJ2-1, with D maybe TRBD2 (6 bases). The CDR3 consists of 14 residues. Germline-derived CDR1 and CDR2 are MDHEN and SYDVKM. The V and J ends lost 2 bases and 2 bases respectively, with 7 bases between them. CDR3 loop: CASSLAGTYNEQFF. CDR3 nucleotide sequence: TGTGCCAGCAGTTTAGCGGGAACCTACAATGAGCAGTTCTTC.

The CDR3 reads CASSQEALTSAHEQFF. The CDR3 nucleotides read TGCGCCAGCAGCCAAGAAGCCTTGACTAGCGCCCATGAGCAGTTCTTC. V gene TRBV4-3 combines with J gene TRBJ2-1, with 8 bases identical to TRBD2. The CDR3 has 16 residues. Germline CDR1 is LGHNA and CDR2 is YSLEER. The junction had 9 bases not matched to a gene; V was cut back by 0 bases and J by 8 bases.

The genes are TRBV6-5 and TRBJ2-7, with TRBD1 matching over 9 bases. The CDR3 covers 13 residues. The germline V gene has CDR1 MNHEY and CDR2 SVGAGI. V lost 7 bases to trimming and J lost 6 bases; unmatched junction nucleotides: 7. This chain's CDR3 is CASMGQGRGEQYF. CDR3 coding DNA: TGTGCCAGCATGGGACAGGGTCGGGGCGAGCAGTACTTC.

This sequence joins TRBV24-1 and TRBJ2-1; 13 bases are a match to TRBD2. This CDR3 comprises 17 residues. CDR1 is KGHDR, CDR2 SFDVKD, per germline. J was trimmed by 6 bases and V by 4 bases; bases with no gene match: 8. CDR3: CATSDRTSGSLRNEQFF. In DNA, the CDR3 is TGTGCCACCAGTGACCGGACTAGCGGGAGTCTCCGCAATGAGCAGTTCTTC.

CDR3 sequence reads: CASSTSGHYEQYF. The CDR3, as DNA: TGTGCCAGCAGTACCTCAGGGCACTACGAGCAGTACTTC. The chain uses TRBV12-3 or TRBV12-4 and TRBJ2-7; possibly TRBD1 for D (5 bases). V was trimmed by 5 bases and J by 3 bases, leaving 11 bases between them. This CDR3 contains 13 residues.

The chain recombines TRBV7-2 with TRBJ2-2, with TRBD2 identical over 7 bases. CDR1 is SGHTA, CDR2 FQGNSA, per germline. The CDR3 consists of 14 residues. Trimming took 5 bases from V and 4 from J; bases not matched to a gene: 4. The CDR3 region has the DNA TGTGCCAGCAGCCCCCAGCGGGGCACCGGGGAGCTGTTTTTT. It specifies CASSPQRGTGELFF.

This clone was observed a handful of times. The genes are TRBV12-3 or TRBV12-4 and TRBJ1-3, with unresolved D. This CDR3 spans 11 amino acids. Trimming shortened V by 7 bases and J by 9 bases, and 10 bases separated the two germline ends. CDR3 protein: CASTTMGTIYF. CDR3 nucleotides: TGTGCCAGCACCACTATGGGCACCATATATTTT.

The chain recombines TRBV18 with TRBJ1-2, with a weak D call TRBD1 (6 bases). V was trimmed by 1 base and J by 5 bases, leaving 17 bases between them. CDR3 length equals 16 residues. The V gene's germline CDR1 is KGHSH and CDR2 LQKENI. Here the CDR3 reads CASSPQSTGNRYGYTF. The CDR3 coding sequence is TGTGCCAGCTCACCACAGTCTACAGGGAATCGGTATGGCTACACCTTC.

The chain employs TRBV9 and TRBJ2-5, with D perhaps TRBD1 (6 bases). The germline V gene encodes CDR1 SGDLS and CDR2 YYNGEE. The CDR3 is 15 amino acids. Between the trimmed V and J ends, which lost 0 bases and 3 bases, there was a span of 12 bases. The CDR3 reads CASSVAGTREETQYF. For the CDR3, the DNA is TGTGCCAGCAGCGTAGCCGGGACAAGGGAAGAGACCCAGTACTTC.

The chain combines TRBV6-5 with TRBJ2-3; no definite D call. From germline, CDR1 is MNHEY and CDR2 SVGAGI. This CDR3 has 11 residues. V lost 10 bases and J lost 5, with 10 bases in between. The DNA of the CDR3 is TGTGCCACTAGTGTCGGAGATACGCAGTATTTT. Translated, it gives CATSVGDTQYF.

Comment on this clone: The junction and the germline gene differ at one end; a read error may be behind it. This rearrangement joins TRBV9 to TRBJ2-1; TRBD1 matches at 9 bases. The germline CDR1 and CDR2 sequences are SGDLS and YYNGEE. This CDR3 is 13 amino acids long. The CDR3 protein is CASSVDVGTGCVF. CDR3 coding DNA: TGTGCCAGCAGCGTAGATGTGGGGACAGGGTGTGTCTTC.

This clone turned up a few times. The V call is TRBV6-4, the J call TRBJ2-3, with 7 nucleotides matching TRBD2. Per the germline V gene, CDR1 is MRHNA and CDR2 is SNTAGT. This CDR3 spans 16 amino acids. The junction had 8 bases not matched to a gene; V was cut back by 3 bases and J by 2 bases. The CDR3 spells CASSEGAGAHTDTQYF. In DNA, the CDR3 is TGTGCCAGCAGTGAAGGGGCGGGAGCACACACAGATACGCAGTATTTT.

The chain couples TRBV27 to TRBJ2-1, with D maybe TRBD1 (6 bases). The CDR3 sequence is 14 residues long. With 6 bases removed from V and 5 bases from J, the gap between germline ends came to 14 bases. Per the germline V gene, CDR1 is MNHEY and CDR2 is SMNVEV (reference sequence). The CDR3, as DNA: TGTGCCAGCAGACAGGGATATCCTAACAATGAGCAGTTCTTC. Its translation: CASRQGYPNNEQFF.

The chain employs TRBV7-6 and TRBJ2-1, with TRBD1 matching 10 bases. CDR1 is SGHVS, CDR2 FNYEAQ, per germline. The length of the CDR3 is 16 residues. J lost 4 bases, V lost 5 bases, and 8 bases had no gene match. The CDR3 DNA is TGTGCCAGCAGCCCGGGGCAGGGACAGGGGTACAATGAGCAGTTCTTC. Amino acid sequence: CASSPGQGQGYNEQFF.

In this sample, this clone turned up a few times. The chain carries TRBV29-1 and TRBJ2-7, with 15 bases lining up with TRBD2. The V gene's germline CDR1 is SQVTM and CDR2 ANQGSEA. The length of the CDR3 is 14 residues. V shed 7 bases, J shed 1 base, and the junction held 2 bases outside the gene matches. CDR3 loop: CSGGTSGRSYEQYF. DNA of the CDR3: TGCAGCGGCGGGACTAGCGGGAGGTCCTACGAGCAGTACTTC.

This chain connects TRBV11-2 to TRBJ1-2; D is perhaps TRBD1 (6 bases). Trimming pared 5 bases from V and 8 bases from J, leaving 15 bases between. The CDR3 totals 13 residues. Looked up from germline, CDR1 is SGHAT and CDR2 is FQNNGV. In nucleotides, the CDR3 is TGTGCCAGCAGCCTAGGTGGGGGCAGGGGCTACACCTTC. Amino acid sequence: CASSLGGGRGYTF.

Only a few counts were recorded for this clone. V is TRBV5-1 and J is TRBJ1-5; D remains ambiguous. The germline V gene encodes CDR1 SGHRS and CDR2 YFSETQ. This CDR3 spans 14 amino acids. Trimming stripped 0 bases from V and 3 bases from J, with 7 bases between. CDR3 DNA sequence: TGCGCCAGCAGCTTGGAAGGACTCAATCAGCCCCAGCATTTT. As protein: CASSLEGLNQPQHF.

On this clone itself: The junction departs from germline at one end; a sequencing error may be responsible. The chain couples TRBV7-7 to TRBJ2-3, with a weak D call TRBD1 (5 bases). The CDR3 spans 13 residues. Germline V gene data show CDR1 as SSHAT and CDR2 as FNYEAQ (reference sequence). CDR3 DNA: TGTGCTAGCAGCTGGGGCGCCTCAGATACGCAGTATTTT. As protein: CASSWGASDTQYF.

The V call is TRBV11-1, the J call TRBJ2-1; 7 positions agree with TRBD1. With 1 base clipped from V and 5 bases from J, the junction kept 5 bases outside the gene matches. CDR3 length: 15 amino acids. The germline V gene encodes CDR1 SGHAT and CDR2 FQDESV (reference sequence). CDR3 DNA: TGTGCCAGCAGCTTAGACAGGGGTCTAAACAATGAGCAGTTCTTC. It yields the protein CASSLDRGLNNEQFF.

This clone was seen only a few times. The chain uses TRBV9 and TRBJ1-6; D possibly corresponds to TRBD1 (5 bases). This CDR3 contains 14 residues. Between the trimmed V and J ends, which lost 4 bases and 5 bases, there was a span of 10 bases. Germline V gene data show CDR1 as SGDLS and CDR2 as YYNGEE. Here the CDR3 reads CASSPGGNNSPLHF. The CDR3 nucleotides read TGTGCCAGCAGCCCCGGGGGGAATAATTCACCCCTCCACTTT.

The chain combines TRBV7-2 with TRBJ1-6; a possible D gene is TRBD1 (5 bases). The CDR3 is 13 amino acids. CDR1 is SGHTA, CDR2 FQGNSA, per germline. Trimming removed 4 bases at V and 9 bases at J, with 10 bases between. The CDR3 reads CASSSGGSSPLHF. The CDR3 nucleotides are TGTGCCAGCAGCTCCGGGGGGAGTTCACCCCTCCACTTT.

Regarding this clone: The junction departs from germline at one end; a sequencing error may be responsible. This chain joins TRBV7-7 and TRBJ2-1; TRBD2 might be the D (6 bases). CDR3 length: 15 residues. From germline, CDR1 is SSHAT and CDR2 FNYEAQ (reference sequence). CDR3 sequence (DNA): TGTGCTAGCAGCTTAGCGAGCGGGCCGAACAATGAGCAGTTCTTC. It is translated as CASSLASGPNNEQFF.

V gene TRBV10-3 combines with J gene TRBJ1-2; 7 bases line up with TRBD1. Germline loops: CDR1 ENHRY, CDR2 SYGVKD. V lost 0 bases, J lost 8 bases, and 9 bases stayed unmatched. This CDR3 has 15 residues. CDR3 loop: CAISESQGGVRGYTF. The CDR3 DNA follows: TGTGCCATCAGTGAGTCGCAGGGGGGAGTAAGGGGCTACACCTTC.

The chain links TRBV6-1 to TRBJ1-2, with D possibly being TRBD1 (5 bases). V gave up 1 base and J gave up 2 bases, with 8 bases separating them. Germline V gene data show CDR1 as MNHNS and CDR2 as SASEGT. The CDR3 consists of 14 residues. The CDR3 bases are TGTGCCAGCAGTGAAGAACACAGGAACTATGGCTACACCTTC. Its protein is CASSEEHRNYGYTF.

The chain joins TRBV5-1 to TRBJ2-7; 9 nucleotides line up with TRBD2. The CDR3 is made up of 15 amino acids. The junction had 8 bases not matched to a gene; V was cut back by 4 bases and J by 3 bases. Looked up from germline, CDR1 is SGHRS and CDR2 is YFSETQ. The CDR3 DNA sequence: TGCGCCAGCAGCGCGGGACTAGCAAACTTCTACGAGCAGTACTTC. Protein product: CASSAGLANFYEQYF.

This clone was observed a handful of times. CDR3 residues: CASSVENYGYTF. For the CDR3, the DNA is TGTGCCAGCAGTGTAGAAAACTATGGCTACACCTTC. The gene calls are TRBV5-6 and TRBJ1-2; D ambiguous. The CDR3 is 12 amino acids. CDR1 is SGHDT, CDR2 YYEEEE, per germline. V was cut by 5 bases and J by 2 bases, with 7 bases left in between.

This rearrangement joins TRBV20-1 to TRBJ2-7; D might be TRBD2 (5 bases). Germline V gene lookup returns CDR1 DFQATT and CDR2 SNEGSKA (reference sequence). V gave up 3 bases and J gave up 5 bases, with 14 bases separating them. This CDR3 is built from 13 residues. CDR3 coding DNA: TGCAGTGCTAGTACGGGATCGGACGACGAGCAGTACTTC. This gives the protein CSASTGSDDEQYF.

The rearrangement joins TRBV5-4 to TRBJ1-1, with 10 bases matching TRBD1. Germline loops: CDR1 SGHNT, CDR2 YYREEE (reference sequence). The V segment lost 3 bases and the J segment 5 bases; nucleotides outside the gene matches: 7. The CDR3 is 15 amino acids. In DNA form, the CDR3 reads TGTGCCAGCAGCTACCCGACAGGGGGCGCGACTGAAGCTTTCTTT. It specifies CASSYPTGGATEAFF.

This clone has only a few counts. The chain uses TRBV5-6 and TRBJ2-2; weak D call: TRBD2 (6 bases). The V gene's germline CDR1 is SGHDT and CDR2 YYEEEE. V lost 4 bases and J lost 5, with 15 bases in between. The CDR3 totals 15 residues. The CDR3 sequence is CASSRGAPETGELFF. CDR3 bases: TGTGCCAGCAGCCGCGGGGCCCCGGAAACCGGGGAGCTGTTTTTT.

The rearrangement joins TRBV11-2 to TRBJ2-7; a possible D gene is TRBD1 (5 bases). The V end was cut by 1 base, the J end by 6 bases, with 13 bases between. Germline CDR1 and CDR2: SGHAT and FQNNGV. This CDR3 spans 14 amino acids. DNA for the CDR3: TGTGCCAGCAGCTTAGGGGGCCGGTCAGGCGAGCAGTACTTC. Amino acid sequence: CASSLGGRSGEQYF.